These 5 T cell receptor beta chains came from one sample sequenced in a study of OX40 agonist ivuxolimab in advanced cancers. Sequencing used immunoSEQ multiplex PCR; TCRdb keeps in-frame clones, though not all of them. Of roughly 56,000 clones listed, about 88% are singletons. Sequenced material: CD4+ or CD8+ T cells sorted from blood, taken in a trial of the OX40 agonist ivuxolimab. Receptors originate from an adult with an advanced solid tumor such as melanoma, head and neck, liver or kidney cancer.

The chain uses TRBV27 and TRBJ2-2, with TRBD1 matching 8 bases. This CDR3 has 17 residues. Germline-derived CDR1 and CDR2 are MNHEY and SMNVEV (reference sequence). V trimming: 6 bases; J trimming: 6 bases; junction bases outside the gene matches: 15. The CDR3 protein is CASSPNFSDRAAGELFF. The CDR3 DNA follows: TGTGCCAGCAGCCCGAACTTCTCGGACAGGGCGGCCGGGGAGCTGTTTTTT.

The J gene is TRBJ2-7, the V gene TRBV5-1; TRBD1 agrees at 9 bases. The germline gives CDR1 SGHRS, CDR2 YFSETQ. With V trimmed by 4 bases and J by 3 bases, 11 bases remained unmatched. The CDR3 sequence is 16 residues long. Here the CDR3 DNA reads TGCGCCAGCAGCCTAAGCACGACAGGGGGTAACTACGAGCAGTACTTC. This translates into CASSLSTTGGNYEQYF.

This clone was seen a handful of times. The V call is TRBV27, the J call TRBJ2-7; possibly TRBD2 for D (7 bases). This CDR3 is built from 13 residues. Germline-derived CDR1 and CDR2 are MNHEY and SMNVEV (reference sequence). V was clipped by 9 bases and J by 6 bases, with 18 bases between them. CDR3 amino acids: CASSGGRISEQYF. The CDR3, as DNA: TGTGCCAGTTCCGGGGGGCGAATCAGCGAGCAGTACTTC.

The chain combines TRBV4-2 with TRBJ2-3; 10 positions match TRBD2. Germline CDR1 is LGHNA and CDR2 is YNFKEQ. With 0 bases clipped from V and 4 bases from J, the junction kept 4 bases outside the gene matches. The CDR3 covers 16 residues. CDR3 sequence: CASSQEASGGPDTQYF. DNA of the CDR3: TGTGCCAGCAGCCAAGAGGCTAGCGGGGGCCCAGATACGCAGTATTTT.

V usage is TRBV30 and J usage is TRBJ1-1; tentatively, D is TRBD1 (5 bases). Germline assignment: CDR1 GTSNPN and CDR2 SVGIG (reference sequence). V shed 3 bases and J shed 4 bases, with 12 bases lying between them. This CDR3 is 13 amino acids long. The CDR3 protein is CAWRELGPTEAFF. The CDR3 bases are TGTGCCTGGAGGGAATTGGGGCCCACTGAAGCTTTCTTT.